A single sample is the source of the 15 T cell receptor beta chains below, sequenced in a study of cytomegalovirus exposure and HLA in healthy donors. It was with 60 Vbeta and 13 Jbeta primers that the PCR ran. Clones were read by immunoSEQ multiplex PCR, and TCRdb kept only the in-frame ones, dropping some. The data show more than 150,000 clones, 75% to 90% seen once. Sequencing input: PBMCs. Every receptor here comes from a woman aged 45 to 65 in good health and CMV-seropositive.

V is TRBV23-1 and J is TRBJ2-2, with 10 bases fitting TRBD1. TRBV23-1 is annotated as an ORF whose role is uncertain. The V and J ends lost 2 bases and 8 bases, in that order; junction bases with no gene match: 14. The CDR3 covers 18 residues. CDR3 nucleotides: TGCGCCAGCAGTCAAGAATCACTTGAGACAGGGGGCTCGGGGGAGCTGTTTTTT. Protein: CASSQESLETGGSGELFF.

This sequence joins TRBV7-2 and TRBJ1-3; D is possibly TRBD1 (6 bases). The CDR3 extends over 13 amino acids. The germline V and J ends were trimmed by 6 bases and 4 bases, with 10 bases remaining between them. Germline V CDR1 and CDR2: SGHTA, FQGNSA. CDR3 protein: CASRGGPGNTIYF. The CDR3 DNA follows: TGTGCCAGCAGGGGGGGGCCAGGAAACACCATATATTTT.

A single count supports this clone. V is TRBV6-1 and J is TRBJ2-7; 9 bases line up with TRBD1. The V gene end was trimmed by 4 bases and the J gene end by 6 bases; junction bases not matched to a gene: 10. CDR3 size: 15 residues. Per the germline V gene, CDR1 is MNHNS and CDR2 is SASEGT. CDR3 sequence: CASSAPGTGSAEQYF. The CDR3 DNA reads TGTGCCAGCAGTGCCCCCGGGACAGGGTCGGCCGAGCAGTACTTC.

The chain links TRBV7-9 to TRBJ2-3; D is undetermined. The CDR3 spans 17 residues. Trimming cost V 2 bases and J 0 bases, with 15 bases left between them. Germline V gives CDR1 SEHNR, CDR2 FQNEAQ (reference sequence). The DNA for the CDR3 is TGTGCCAGCAGCTTAACTCCAGGAATTTCTAGCACAGATACGCAGTATTTT. Translation gives CASSLTPGISSTDTQYF.

The gene calls are TRBV9 and TRBJ1-6, with 9 bases that match TRBD1. V was pared by 0 bases and J by 4 bases, with 2 bases of the junction left unmatched. Germline CDR1 is SGDLS and CDR2 is YYNGEE. The CDR3 is made up of 16 amino acids. The CDR3 coding sequence is TGTGCCAGCAGCGTAGGACAGGGGGGATATAATTCACCCCTCCACTTT. Translating gives CASSVGQGGYNSPLHF.

This chain connects TRBV27 to TRBJ2-2, with 8 bases lining up with TRBD2. The ends lost 0 bases at V and 6 bases at J; junction bases unmatched: 12. The CDR3 contains 18 residues. The germline V gene encodes CDR1 MNHEY and CDR2 SMNVEV (reference sequence). The CDR3 DNA reads as TGTGCCAGCAGTTTATCGGCCCCGGGGGGGCCGGTTTCCGGGGAGCTGTTTTTT. As protein: CASSLSAPGGPVSGELFF.

This clone occurred a few times. This rearrangement joins TRBV6-5 to TRBJ1-6; 9 bases line up with TRBD1. CDR1 is MNHEY, CDR2 SVGAGI, per germline. J was trimmed by 6 bases and V by 6 bases; bases with no gene match: 3. The CDR3 is 14 residues long. CDR3 sequence: CASRGTGSNSPLHF. The CDR3 DNA sequence: TGTGCCAGCAGGGGGACAGGGAGTAATTCACCCCTCCACTTT.

This chain connects TRBV6-6 to TRBJ1-5, with D unclear. Trimming cost V 2 bases and J 8 bases, with 10 bases left between them. The CDR3 length is 13 residues. Germline CDR1 and CDR2: MNHNY and SVGAGI (reference sequence). The CDR3 here is CASSYDGREPQHF. CDR3 sequence (DNA): TGTGCCAGCAGTTACGATGGGAGAGAGCCCCAGCATTTT.

The chain employs TRBV25-1 and TRBJ2-3; D perhaps matches TRBD2 (6 bases). This CDR3 is 15 amino acids long. Trimming cost V 6 bases and J 6 bases, with 19 bases left between them. The germline CDR1 and CDR2 sequences are MGHDK and SYGVNS. The CDR3 sequence is CASSVGGLQFDTQYF. The CDR3 DNA reads as TGTGCCAGCAGCGTCGGGGGACTGCAGTTCGATACGCAGTATTTT.

In this sample, this clone turned up once. This chain uses TRBV6-5 with TRBJ1-6; TRBD1 aligns across 7 bases. Germline CDR1 MNHEY, CDR2 SVGAGI. Trimming at V came to 5 bases and at J to 3 bases, leaving 4 bases not matched to a gene. This CDR3 comprises 15 residues. The CDR3: CASSGGQYYNSPLHF. The DNA of the CDR3 is TGTGCCAGCAGTGGGGGACAGTACTATAATTCACCCCTCCACTTT.

The rearrangement uses TRBV7-3 and TRBJ2-2; D ambiguous. The V end lost 6 bases, the J end lost 4 bases, and 9 bases lay between the germline ends. This CDR3 is built from 13 residues. In germline, CDR1 is SGHTA, CDR2 FQGTGA. The CDR3 region has the DNA TGTGCCAGCAGATATACTTCCACCGGGGAGCTGTTTTTT. Its protein is CASRYTSTGELFF.

V is TRBV5-4 and J is TRBJ1-1, with D uncertain. The V and J ends lost 5 bases and 0 bases respectively, with 8 bases between them. The CDR3 has 13 amino acids. In germline, CDR1 is SGHNT, CDR2 YYREEE (reference sequence). The CDR3 nucleotides are TGTGCCAGCAGACCGCAGATGAACACTGAAGCTTTCTTT. Its protein product is CASRPQMNTEAFF.

The chain links TRBV7-3 to TRBJ2-5, with 9 bases aligning to TRBD2. J lost 5 bases, V lost 2 bases, and 6 bases had no gene match. This CDR3 has 15 amino acids. CDR1 SGHTA and CDR2 FQGTGA come from the germline V gene. CDR3 sequence: CASSLEAGGLETQYF. CDR3 nucleotide sequence: TGTGCCAGCAGCTTAGAGGCGGGGGGGCTGGAGACCCAGTACTTC.

The rearrangement links TRBV27 to TRBJ2-1; 12 nucleotides agree with TRBD1. CDR1 and CDR2 (germline): MNHEY, SMNVEV (reference sequence). This CDR3 comprises 16 residues. V lost 6 bases to trimming and J lost 7 bases; unmatched junction nucleotides: 10. The CDR3 nucleotides are TGTGCCAGCAGACCCGGGACAGGGGGCGTTTATAATGAGCAGTTCTTC. Encoded protein: CASRPGTGGVYNEQFF.

The V call is TRBV7-9, the J call TRBJ2-7; 8 nucleotides line up with TRBD1. The CDR3 covers 13 residues. J lost 6 bases, V lost 10 bases, and 11 bases had no gene match. Germline lookup yields CDR1 SEHNR and CDR2 FQNEAQ (reference sequence). CDR3 sequence (DNA): TGTGCCACCCGCCCGGCAGGGGGCGTCGAGCAGTACTTC. Its translation: CATRPAGGVEQYF.